This T cell receptor (beta chain) was sequenced during a study of cytomegalovirus exposure and HLA in healthy donors (dated by TCRdb to about 2017). Concerning the study at large: An earlier analysis of about 560 of the donors reported 250 to 300 Gb of sequence data and around 110 million unique TCR beta sequences obtained from about 200 million T cells. An early release that covered 640 HLA-typed donors contained around 300 gigabases of sequencing data and roughly 84 million unique TCR sequences. The genetic ancestry cluster associated with self-reported Caucasian donors included 70% to 85% of the 398 genotyped donors. The study aimed to test whether cataloging public T cell receptors could reveal signatures of past pathogen exposure. The T cell repertoires of about 700 subjects were profiled by immunosequencing and related to cytomegalovirus serostatus. Along with the approximately 700-subject first cohort, a separate validation cohort of over a hundred different subjects was used. The study combined high-throughput TCR immunosequencing, statistical association of individual TCRs with disease status, and machine learning to predict cytomegalovirus infection status. A later analysis re-examined previously published TCR beta repertoires from several hundred donors and added high-resolution HLA genotyping to investigate patterns of TCR occurrence. Rather than using new phenotypic data, the later analysis identified candidate immune exposures from TCR beta sequences and from how often those sequences occurred across donors. An earlier analysis of a few hundred of the donors applied high-throughput TCR beta sequencing to assess whether each TCR beta V gene segment acted as functional or pseudogenic. Donor age, sex, ethnicity and CMV serostatus were compiled together with the repertoire data. A later genetic analysis used genome-wide SNP genotypes for about three fifths of the 666 donors, treating that subset as a discovery cohort. All discovery cohort repertoires had been generated on a single sequencing platform. Both class I and class II loci were covered by HLA typing, at four-digit resolution. Typing coverage varied by locus: roughly 629-640 donors for A, B, C, DRB1 and DQB1; approximately 500 for DQA1; nearly 610 for DPA1; roughly 450 for DPB1. Roughly five DR-DQ haplotypes were handled as single units for association and clustering because linkage in the cohort was strong. Among about 400 genotyped donors of the cohort, an average of around 250,000 unique TCR beta nucleotide sequences was sequenced per donor, of which about 18% were non-productive. The investigation overall reported the following: The classifier was reported to diagnose cytomegalovirus status with high specificity and sensitivity in both the original cohort and the validation cohort. A later analysis found that HLA-associated TCR beta chains were more clonally expanded and had lower generation probabilities than equally common non-associated chains. According to a later analysis, TCR association rates differed among HLA loci, with DRB1 alleles showing the most associated TCRs and HLA-C alleles showing the fewest. A further reported finding was that TCR beta sequences accurately predicted the HLA-A and HLA-B alleles for most subjects in the first cohort. When HLA alleles, especially DR and DQ, strongly co-occurred, TCR associations were difficult to assign to individual alleles. In an earlier analysis of more than 450 of the donors, most TCR beta V segments were observed in productive rearrangements about 87% or about 30% of the time, broadly matching IMGT annotations. Linkage disequilibrium might explain the correlated functional status among segregating V segments, but an unknown experimental factor could not be ruled out. Because HLA typing was unavailable for some donors at each locus, only the typed subset was used in association tests. Some IMGT-functional V segments, including TRBV6-2 and TRBV6-3, could not be told apart with the 87-base-pair reads, so those segments were excluded. Most TCR sequences were seen in very few donors, while some public TCRs were found in many individuals. V-gene and J-gene trimming of TCR beta chains was associated with a missense DCLRE1C variant in a later genetic analysis, and the association was replicated in an independent cohort. For the cohort, immune exposure information was limited to CMV serostatus. In a later analysis, several top co-occurrence clusters were reported to appear linked to parvovirus B19, influenza, CMV and Epstein-Barr virus. A few of the identified cytomegalovirus-associated TCR beta chains were confirmed in vitro to be specific for cytomegalovirus antigens. Over 15 rarely observed V segments, including chromosome 9 orphons, were excluded from the earlier analysis of approximately 500 of the donors because counts were too low. Most CMV-associated TCR beta chains appeared to be HLA-restricted in a later analysis, and the HLA associations seemed to be driven largely by CMV exposure. In a later analysis, 16,951 TCR beta sequences were associated with specific HLA alleles at a false discovery rate of 0.05. A total of 150 to 200 TCR beta chains were listed by the study as associated with cytomegalovirus. Sequencing depth was assumed to be roughly uniform across donors in the presence/absence analyses, though that assumption may not hold. A cluster of highly shared sequence variants was judged likely to be a technical artifact of the sequencing pipeline. It was suggested by the authors that the approach could potentially be generalized to other disease states and immunological phenotypes. A later genetic analysis reported fewer N-insertions in productive TCRs among donors in an Asian-associated ancestry cluster than the roughly 700-donor mean. The cohort was sequenced for TCR beta chains only, and without alpha or paired-chain data the features that could be detected were limited.

The cohort was made up of 666 healthy bone marrow donors. Cohort members were all nominally healthy when sampled, although unrecorded immune exposures were likely present. The donor tested CMV seronegative, placing the donor among the roughly 340 seronegative members of the cohort. A peripheral blood sample was collected from each donor, and TCR beta sequencing was performed on peripheral blood mononuclear cells. The Qiagen DNeasy Blood Extraction Kit was used to extract genomic DNA from the blood cell samples. As concerns this clone: The clone's antigen remains unknown. Base quality data are lacking; no much larger clone is found one base away.

The method behind the library was the immunoSEQ multiplex PCR assay. For the multiplex PCR, a mixture combining 60 forward primers for TCR Vbeta segments and 13 reverse primers for TCR Jbeta segments was used. The CDR3 region of rearranged TCR beta genes was amplified from genomic DNA with a multiplex PCR assay. Amplified TCR beta libraries were sequenced as 87-base-pair reads on the Illumina HiSeq System. Regarding the original processing steps: Across the roughly 640 repertoires, a later analysis counted tens of millions of unique TCR beta chains, approximately 12 million of which were shared by at least two donors. Raw reads were error-corrected and collapsed into unique sequences by a nearest-neighbor algorithm in which closely related sequences were merged to remove PCR and sequencing errors. CDR3 sequences were aligned to IMGT reference sequences to assign V, D and J gene segments. For a sequence to be retained, a match of at least six nucleotides was required to both a V gene segment and a J gene segment. Rearrangements were called productive when the CDR3 lacked stop codons and stayed in frame with V and J; all others were non-productive. Following IMGT convention, CDR3 was defined as the stretch from the second conserved V-encoded cysteine up to the conserved J-encoded phenylalanine. The earlier analysis of a few hundred of the donors excluded any sequence lacking an unambiguous match to a single V gene segment. In an earlier analysis of approximately 500 of the donors, a V segment was called functional when productive rearrangements were above 56.7%, and segregating when the standard deviation between donors exceeded 5%. A statistical classification framework was developed to diagnose cytomegalovirus status using the catalog of TCR beta chain sequences. V and J gene assignment, in a later analysis, came from comparing TCR nucleotide sequences with IMGT/GENE-DB human TR gene sequences. The TCRdist pipeline was used in a later analysis to assign CDR3 sequences and most-parsimonious VDJ recombination scenarios. In a later analysis, every TCR beta chain was defined by the combination of its CDR3 amino acid sequence and its V-gene family, and reads without a unique V-gene family were dropped. In a later analysis, fewer than 650 highly shared, low-generation-probability nucleotide sequences were removed to address suspected cross-contamination and a sequencing artifact. For each public chain, a later analysis derived a clonal expansion index from normalized ranks of inferred template counts within each repertoire. In a later analysis, generation probabilities were computed with a VDJ recombination model fitted to out-of-frame rearrangements, and the resulting probabilities were checked against IGoR. A later analysis scored TCR-TCR, TCR-HLA and TCR-CMV co-occurrence with hypergeometric tests, applying a repertoire-size bias correction to TCR pairs. A later analysis estimated false discovery rates by permuting HLA or CMV assignments 20 times. In a later analysis, co-occurring TCRs were grouped with DBSCAN, and TCRdist sequence similarity was added when clustering was performed within HLA-allele-positive subsets. Repertoires with fewer than 30,000 or more than 120,000 public chains, plus five repertoires with anomalous nucleotide sharing, were excluded from co-occurrence clustering. TCRdb re-hosts the immuneACCESS table, in-frame sequences only. Its copies lack some clones; in the studies checked, an unresolved V gene accounts for under half of them, and the cause for the rest is not known. The DNA was the basis for D and trimming; V, J and clone size are from that table. This sample lists approximately 190,000 clones; roughly 84% were detected once. Around 0.24% of the sample is taken by the ten largest.

Its CDR3 holds 12 amino acids, cysteine through phenylalanine. The entry retains the CDR3 DNA only, 36 bases that are in frame from base 1. For CDR1 and CDR2, the germline V gene lists MDHEN and SYDVKM. Cut back by 1 base and 12 bases, the V and J ends lie 12 bases apart. The chain joins TRBV28 to TRBJ1-2; the D gene assignment is ambiguous. The receptor comes from a boy younger than 18 in good health and CMV-seronegative. Sequences were obtained from PBMCs. CDR3 protein: CASSLSLSANTF. In nucleotides, the sequence is TGTGCCAGCAGTTTATCGCTCAGTGCAAACACCTTC.